The 24 T cell receptor beta chains in this list originate from one sample, sequenced in a study of identical twins. Using its own MiXCR run on the 5' RACE reads, TCRdb lists one record per CDR3 protein. In the table there are fewer than 650,000 distinct CDR3 sequences, more than 9% of which are singletons. In addition, the sample was reused for a study of yellow fever vaccine responses in identical twins.

The sample comprised PBMCs. These receptors came from a woman under 30 in good health.

This chain uses TRBV24-1 with TRBJ1-5; TRBD1 matches at 8 bases. The junction had 13 bases not matched to a gene; V was cut back by 3 bases and J by 7 bases. Germline CDR1 is KGHDR and CDR2 is SFDVKD. CDR3 length equals 17 residues. CDR3 DNA sequence: TGTGCCACCAGTGATCCCCTCGGACAGGGCATCGGGCAGCCCCAGCATTTT. Protein product: CATSDPLGQGIGQPQHF.

There are many counts of this clonotype. This chain joins TRBV12-3 or TRBV12-4 and TRBJ2-7; weak D call: TRBD1 (6 bases). The CDR3 consists of 13 residues. The V end lost 7 bases, the J end lost 3 bases, and 13 bases lay between the germline ends. The CDR3 region has the DNA TGTGCCAGCACAAGGACAGATTTCTACGAGCAGTACTTC. Translation gives CASTRTDFYEQYF.

This clonotype has more than one count but fewer than ten. The V call is TRBV6-5, the J call TRBJ1-2; 9 bases fit TRBD1. V lost 4 bases and J lost 13; bases outside the gene matches: 10. The length of the CDR3 is 13 residues. Germline CDR1 reads MNHEY; CDR2 reads SVGAGI. For the CDR3, the DNA is TGTGCCAGCAGTTCACCGGGACAGGGCCACCCCACCTTC. It is translated as CASSSPGQGHPTF.

The V and J genes are TRBV4-3 and TRBJ2-2, with 7 bases matching TRBD2. The V and J ends lost 0 bases and 5 bases, in that order; junction bases with no gene match: 6. Germline CDR1 and CDR2: LGHNA and YSLEER. CDR3 length: 16 amino acids. The CDR3 bases are TGCGCCAGCAGCCAAGATTCGGGAGGCATAACCGGGGAGCTGTTTTTT. Translation: CASSQDSGGITGELFF.

The CDR3 protein is CSASGVAMNNEQFF. CDR3 DNA: TGCAGTGCTAGTGGGGTAGCAATGAACAATGAGCAGTTCTTC. The rearrangement joins TRBV20-1 to TRBJ2-1, with no clear D. Trimming shortened V by 3 bases and J by 5 bases, and 14 bases separated the two germline ends. The CDR3 loop spans 14 amino acids. Germline V gives CDR1 DFQATT, CDR2 SNEGSKA (reference sequence).

In this sample, this clonotype turned up a few times. The rearrangement links TRBV3-1 to TRBJ2-6, with TRBD1 identical over 9 bases. There are 20 residues in the CDR3. V shed 4 bases, J shed 0 bases, and the junction held 13 bases outside the gene matches. Germline V gene lookup returns CDR1 LGHDT and CDR2 YNNKEL (reference sequence). The CDR3 DNA reads as TGTGCCAGCAGCCCCTTACTCACTGGACAGGGGACCTCTGGGGCCAACGTCCTGACTTTC. Residues: CASSPLLTGQGTSGANVLTF.

This clonotype came up many times. The V gene is TRBV5-1, the J gene TRBJ2-3, with D perhaps TRBD2 (5 bases). CDR3 size: 15 residues. Trimming took 1 base from V and 4 from J, leaving 13 bases between them. Germline CDR1 and CDR2: SGHRS and YFSETQ. The CDR3, as DNA: TGCGCCAGCAGCTTGATTTCTCTAGCCTCAGATACGCAGTATTTT. Translation gives CASSLISLASDTQYF.

V is TRBV11-3 and J is TRBJ2-1; 7 bases are a match to TRBD2. Germline V gene lookup returns CDR1 SGHNT and CDR2 YENEEA. This CDR3 has 15 residues. The J segment lost 6 bases and the V segment lost 2 bases, leaving 7 bases of the junction unmatched. The DNA of the CDR3 is TGTGCCAGCAGCTTAATCGCGGGAGCGAGCAATGAGCAGTTCTTC. Residues: CASSLIAGASNEQFF. The full variable domain, in which reference TRBV11-3 and TRBJ2-1 provide the parts outside the CDR3, is EAGVVQSPRYKIIEKKQPVAFWCNPISGHNTLYWYLQNLGQGPELLIRYENEEAVDDSQLPKDRFSAERLKGVDSTLKIQPAELGDSAVYLCASSLIAGASNEQFFGPGTRLTVL.

This clonotype was counted ten times or more. J is TRBJ2-1 and V is TRBV6-5; 7 bases are a match to TRBD2. Germline V gene data show CDR1 as MNHEY and CDR2 as SVGAGI. Trimming cost V 3 bases and J 10 bases; bases outside gene matches: 12. CDR3 length: 15 residues. The chain's CDR3 is CASSYGRERSGEQFF. The CDR3 nucleotides are TGTGCCAGCAGTTATGGGCGGGAGAGGTCCGGGGAGCAGTTCTTC.

The sample holds a few counts of this clonotype. The V call is TRBV15, the J call TRBJ2-4; 9 nucleotides line up with TRBD1. Trimming at V came to 6 bases and at J to 5 bases, leaving 17 bases not matched to a gene. The CDR3 spans 18 residues. The germline V gene encodes CDR1 LNHNV and CDR2 YYDKDF (reference sequence). The CDR3 is CATSPGTGSAVIQNIQYF. The DNA of the CDR3 is TGTGCCACCAGTCCCGGGACAGGGTCCGCGGTCATCCAAAACATTCAGTACTTC. Looking up the rest from reference TRBV15 and TRBJ2-4 gives the full variable domain: DAMVIQNPRYQVTQFGKPVTLSCSQTLNHNVMYWYQQKSSQAPKLLFHYYDKDFNNEADTPDNFQSRRPNTSFCFLDIRSPGLGDTAMYLCATSPGTGSAVIQNIQYFGAGTRLSVL.

This chain joins TRBV7-3 and TRBJ1-1; the D is unclear. Per germline, CDR1 SGHTA and CDR2 FQGTGA. This CDR3 is 13 amino acids long. V shed 2 bases and J shed 4 bases, with 8 bases lying between them. The DNA for the CDR3 is TGTGCCAGCAGCTTAGAGGCGGTCACTGAAGCTTTCTTT. As protein: CASSLEAVTEAFF.

This clonotype was detected many times. The chain is built from TRBV6-5 and TRBJ1-5; D may be TRBD1 (6 bases). The CDR3 length is 14 residues. The V gene's germline CDR1 is MNHEY and CDR2 SVGAGI. V lost 2 bases and J lost 4, with 9 bases in between. The CDR3 loop reads CASSYPQGNQPQHF. The CDR3 nucleotides are TGTGCCAGCAGTTACCCCCAGGGGAATCAGCCCCAGCATTTT.

The chain recombines TRBV6-1 with TRBJ2-5, with D perhaps TRBD2 (6 bases). The V and J ends lost 6 bases and 5 bases respectively, with 13 bases between them. This CDR3 has 13 amino acids. Germline CDR1 is MNHNS and CDR2 is SASEGT. In DNA, the CDR3 is TGTGCCAGCAGATTCCAAGGAGGGGAGACCCAGTACTTC. It encodes CASRFQGGETQYF.

This clonotype was seen a handful of times. This CDR3 is CSARDLQGSSYNEQFF. CDR3 in DNA: TGCAGTGCTAGAGATCTACAGGGGAGCTCCTACAATGAGCAGTTCTTC. V usage is TRBV20-1 and J usage is TRBJ2-1; TRBD1 matches 7 bases. This CDR3 is 16 amino acids long. The V and J ends lost 0 bases and 0 bases, in that order; junction bases with no gene match: 5. Germline V gives CDR1 DFQATT, CDR2 SNEGSKA (reference sequence).

The rearrangement joins TRBV4-3 to TRBJ1-2; D is undetermined. Germline V lookup: CDR1 LGHNA, CDR2 YSLEER. CDR3 size: 14 residues. V lost 0 bases to trimming and J lost 3 bases, with 8 bases between them. CDR3 loop: CASSQDPEYYGYTF. CDR3 sequence (DNA): TGCGCCAGCAGCCAAGATCCGGAGTACTATGGCTACACCTTC.

This chain uses TRBV18 with TRBJ2-1, with D possibly TRBD2 on 6 matching bases. Germline V gene lookup returns CDR1 KGHSH and CDR2 LQKENI. CDR3 length equals 16 residues. V lost 7 bases and J 5 bases, leaving 21 bases between the germline ends. The CDR3 nucleotides read TGTGCCAGCTTGCCTCTGACTAGTACGCCCCACAATGAGCAGTTCTTC. This translates into CASLPLTSTPHNEQFF. Filled out from reference TRBV18 and TRBJ2-1, the complete variable domain reads NAGVMQNPRHLVRRRGQEARLRCSPMKGHSHVYWYRQLPEEGLKFMVYLQKENIIDESGMPKERFSAEFPKEGPSILRIQQVVRGDSAAYFCASLPLTSTPHNEQFFGPGTRLTVL.

This clonotype was seen many times. This chain links TRBV4-1 with TRBJ2-2, with D unclear. This CDR3 has 15 amino acids. Trimming took 1 base from V and 6 from J, leaving 12 bases between them. The V gene's germline CDR1 is MGHRA and CDR2 YSYEKL. CDR3 sequence: CASSQVSNNAGELFF. CDR3 in DNA: TGCGCCAGCAGCCAAGTATCGAACAATGCCGGGGAGCTGTTTTTT.

This clonotype occurred many times. The V and J genes are TRBV6-1 and TRBJ2-3, with 9 bases lining up with TRBD2. CDR3 length: 17 residues. V trimming: 6 bases; J trimming: 0 bases; junction bases outside the gene matches: 10. Germline values: CDR1 MNHNS, CDR2 SASEGT. The CDR3, as DNA: TGTGCCAGCAGCCCCAATTTCGCGGGGGGGAGCACAGATACGCAGTATTTT. The encoded protein is CASSPNFAGGSTDTQYF.

The chain couples TRBV7-8 to TRBJ2-2; possibly TRBD1 for D (6 bases). Looked up from germline, CDR1 is SGHVS and CDR2 is FQNEAQ. V shed 5 bases and J shed 6 bases, with 10 bases lying between them. The CDR3 contains 13 residues. The CDR3 here is CASSQNRAGELFF. As DNA, the CDR3 is TGTGCCAGCAGCCAAAACAGGGCCGGGGAGCTGTTTTTT. Using reference TRBV7-8 and TRBJ2-2 for the parts outside the CDR3, the full variable domain is GAGVSQSPRYKVAKRGQDVALRCDPISGHVSLFWYQQALGQGPEFLTYFQNEAQLDKSGLPSDRFFAERPEGSVSTLKIQRTQQEDSAVYLCASSQNRAGELFFGEGSRLTVL.

In its sample, this clonotype was seen a few times. V gene TRBV23-1 combines with J gene TRBJ1-5; TRBD1 might be the D (5 bases). TRBV23-1 is given ORF status, its function remaining uncertain. This CDR3 has 18 residues. The germline V and J ends were trimmed by 5 bases and 0 bases, with 20 bases remaining between them. CDR3 protein: CASSSPGRAPYSNQPQHF. The CDR3 DNA is TGCGCCAGCAGTTCGCCAGGGAGGGCCCCGTATAGCAATCAGCCCCAGCATTTT.

Notes on this clonotype: A much larger clonotype is one base distant, so this may be a read error. The chain couples TRBV27 to TRBJ1-2, with 7 bases fitting TRBD1. CDR3 size: 13 residues. Germline V gene lookup returns CDR1 MNHEY and CDR2 SMNVEV (reference sequence). The CDR3 DNA is TGTGCCAGCAGTAAAGACAGGGTCTATGGCTACCCCTTC. Protein sequence: CASSKDRVYGYPF.

The chain carries TRBV10-3 and TRBJ1-1, with unresolved D. Trimming took off 6 bases at V and 1 base at J, with 15 bases between the two ends. The germline CDR1 and CDR2 sequences are ENHRY and SYGVKD. The CDR3 is 15 amino acids. This chain's CDR3 is CAIRPSDNWNTEAFF. In DNA form, the CDR3 reads TGTGCCATCAGGCCATCGGATAATTGGAACACTGAAGCTTTCTTT.

This clonotype was counted many times. The chain couples TRBV12-3 or TRBV12-4 to TRBJ1-5; 8 bases are a match to TRBD1. This CDR3 has 14 amino acids. J gave up 6 bases and V 4 bases, and 5 bases lay outside the gene matches. DNA for the CDR3: TGTGCCAGCAGTTCGGACAGGGTTGTTCAGCCCCAGCATTTT. This translates into CASSSDRVVQPQHF.

This clonotype has more than one count but fewer than ten. The chain links TRBV4-1 to TRBJ2-3; D is unresolved. This CDR3 is built from 14 residues. Per germline, CDR1 MGHRA and CDR2 YSYEKL. The germline V and J ends were trimmed by 4 bases and 1 base, with 9 bases remaining between them. In DNA, the CDR3 is TGCGCCAGCAGCCCGGTGGATCGCACAGATACGCAGTATTTT. The encoded protein is CASSPVDRTDTQYF.